This T cell receptor beta chain comes out of a study of blood T cells in healthy people across ages. A second PCR, run for roughly 7 to 11 cycles, used a sample-barcoded 5' primer plus a J-beta primer mix. TCRdb analysed the 5' RACE reads with MiXCR anew, one entry per CDR3 protein. The sample records over 1,500,000 distinct CDR3 sequences, about 39% being singletons. CDR3 length equals 16 residues. Germline lookup yields CDR1 SSHAT and CDR2 FNYEAQ (reference sequence). V was cut by 2 bases and J by 4 bases, with 17 bases left in between. V gene TRBV7-7 combines with J gene TRBJ2-5; perhaps D is TRBD1 or TRBD2 (5 bases each). Material: blood. The source of this sequence is a human donor in good health. CDR3 residues: CASSLNSPGTGETQYF. CDR3 in DNA: TGTGCCAGCAGCTTAAATTCCCCCGGGACCGGAGAGACCCAGTACTTC.